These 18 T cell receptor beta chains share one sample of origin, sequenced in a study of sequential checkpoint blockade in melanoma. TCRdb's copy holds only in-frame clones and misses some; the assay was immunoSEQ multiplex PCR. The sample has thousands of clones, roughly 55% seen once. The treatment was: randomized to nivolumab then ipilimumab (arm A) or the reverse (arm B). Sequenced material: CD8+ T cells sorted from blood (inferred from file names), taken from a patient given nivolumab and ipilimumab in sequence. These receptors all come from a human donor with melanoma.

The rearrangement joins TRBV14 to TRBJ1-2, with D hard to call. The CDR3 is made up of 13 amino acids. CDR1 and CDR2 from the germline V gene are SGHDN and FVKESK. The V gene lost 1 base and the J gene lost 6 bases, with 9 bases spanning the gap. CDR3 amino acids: CASSQAGSHGYTF. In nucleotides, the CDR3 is TGTGCCAGCAGCCAAGCCGGGAGCCATGGCTACACCTTC.

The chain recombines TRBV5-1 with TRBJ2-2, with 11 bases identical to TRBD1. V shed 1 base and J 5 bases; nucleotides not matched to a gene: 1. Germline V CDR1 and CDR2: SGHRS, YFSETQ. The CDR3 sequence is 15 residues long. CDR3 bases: TGCGCCAGCAGCTTGTGGGACAGGGGGACCGGGGAGCTGTTTTTT. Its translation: CASSLWDRGTGELFF.

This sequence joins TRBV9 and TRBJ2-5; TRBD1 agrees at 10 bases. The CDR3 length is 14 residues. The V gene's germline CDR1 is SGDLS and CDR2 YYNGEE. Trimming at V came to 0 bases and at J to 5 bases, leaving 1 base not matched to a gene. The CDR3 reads CASSVGGQGETQYF. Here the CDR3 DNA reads TGTGCCAGCAGCGTAGGGGGACAGGGGGAGACCCAGTACTTC.

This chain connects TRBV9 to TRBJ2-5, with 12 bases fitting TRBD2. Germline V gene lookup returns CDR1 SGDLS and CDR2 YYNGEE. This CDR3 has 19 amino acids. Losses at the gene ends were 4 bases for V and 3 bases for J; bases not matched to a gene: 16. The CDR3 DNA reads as TGTGCCAGCAGCCCTTCCCTCCCTTCTAGCGGGGGGGGCGAAGAGACCCAGTACTTC. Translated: CASSPSLPSSGGGEETQYF.

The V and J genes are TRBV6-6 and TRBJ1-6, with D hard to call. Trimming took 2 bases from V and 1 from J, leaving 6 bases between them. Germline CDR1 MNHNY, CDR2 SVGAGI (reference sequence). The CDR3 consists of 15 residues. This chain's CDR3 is CASSYRESYNSPLHF. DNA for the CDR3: TGTGCCAGCAGTTACCGGGAGTCCTATAATTCACCCCTCCACTTT.

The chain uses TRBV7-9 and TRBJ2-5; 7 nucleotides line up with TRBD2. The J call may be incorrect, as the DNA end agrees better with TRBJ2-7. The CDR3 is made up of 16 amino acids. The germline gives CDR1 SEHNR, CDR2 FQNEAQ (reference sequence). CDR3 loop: CASSPVGLAATYEQYF. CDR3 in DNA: TGTGCCAGCAGCCCAGTCGGGCTAGCGGCGACCTACGAGCAGTACTTC.

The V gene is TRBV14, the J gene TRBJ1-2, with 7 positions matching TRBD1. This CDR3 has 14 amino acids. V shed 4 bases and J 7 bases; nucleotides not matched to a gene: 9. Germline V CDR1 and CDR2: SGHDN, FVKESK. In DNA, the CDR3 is TGTGCCAGCAGCCCGGAGGGGGCTTCTGGTGGCTACACCTTC. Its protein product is CASSPEGASGGYTF.

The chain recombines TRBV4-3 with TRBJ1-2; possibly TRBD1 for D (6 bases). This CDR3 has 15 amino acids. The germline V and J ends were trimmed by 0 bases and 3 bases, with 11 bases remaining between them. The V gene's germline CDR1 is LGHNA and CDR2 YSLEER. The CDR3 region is CASSQEGNRDYGYTF. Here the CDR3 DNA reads TGCGCCAGCAGCCAAGAAGGTAACAGGGACTATGGCTACACCTTC.

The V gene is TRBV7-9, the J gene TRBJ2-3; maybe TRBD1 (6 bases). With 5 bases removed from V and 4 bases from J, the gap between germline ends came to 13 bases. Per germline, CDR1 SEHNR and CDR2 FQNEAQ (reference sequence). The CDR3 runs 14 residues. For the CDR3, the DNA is TGTGCCAGCAGCCACGGACAGATCTCAGATACGCAGTATTTT. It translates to CASSHGQISDTQYF.

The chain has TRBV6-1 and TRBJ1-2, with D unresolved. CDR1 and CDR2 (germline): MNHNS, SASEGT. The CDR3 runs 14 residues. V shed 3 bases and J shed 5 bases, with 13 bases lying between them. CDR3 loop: CASSDGTASYGYTF. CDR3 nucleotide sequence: TGTGCCAGCAGTGATGGCACAGCTTCTTATGGCTACACCTTC.

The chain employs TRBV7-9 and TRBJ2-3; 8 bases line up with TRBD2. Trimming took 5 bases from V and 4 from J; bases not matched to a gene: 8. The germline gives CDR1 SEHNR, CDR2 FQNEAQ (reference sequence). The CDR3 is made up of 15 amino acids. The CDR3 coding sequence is TGTGCCAGCAGCCCGACTAGCGTAGCCGCAGATACGCAGTATTTT. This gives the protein CASSPTSVAADTQYF.

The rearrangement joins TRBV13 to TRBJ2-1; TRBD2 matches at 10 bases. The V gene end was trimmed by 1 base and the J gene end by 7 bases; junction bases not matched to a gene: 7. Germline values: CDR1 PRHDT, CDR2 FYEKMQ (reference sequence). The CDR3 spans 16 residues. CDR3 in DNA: TGTGCCAGCAGCTTAGTCGGTAGCGGGGGGAATAATGAGCAGTTCTTC. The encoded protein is CASSLVGSGGNNEQFF.

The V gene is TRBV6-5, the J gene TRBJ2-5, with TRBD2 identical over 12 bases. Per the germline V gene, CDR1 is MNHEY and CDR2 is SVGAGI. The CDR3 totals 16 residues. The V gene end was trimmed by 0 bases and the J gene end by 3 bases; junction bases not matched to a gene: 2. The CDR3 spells CASSYSASGGEETQYF. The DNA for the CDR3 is TGTGCCAGCAGTTACTCTGCTAGCGGGGGGGAAGAGACCCAGTACTTC.

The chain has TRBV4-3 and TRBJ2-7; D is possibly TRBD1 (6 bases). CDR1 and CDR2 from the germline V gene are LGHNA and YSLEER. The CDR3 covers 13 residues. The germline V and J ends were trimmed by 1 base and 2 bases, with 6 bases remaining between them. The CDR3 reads CASSQGDTYEQYF. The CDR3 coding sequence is TGCGCCAGCAGCCAAGGGGACACCTACGAGCAGTACTTC.

The CDR3 DNA follows: TGCGCCAGCAGCTTGGGGACAGGGACAGACTACGAGCAGTACTTC. Protein product: CASSLGTGTDYEQYF. V and J are TRBV5-1 and TRBJ2-7, with 8 positions matching TRBD1. Germline CDR1 SGHRS, CDR2 YFSETQ. The CDR3 extends over 15 amino acids. The trim removed 0 bases at V and 3 bases at J, leaving 5 bases unmatched.

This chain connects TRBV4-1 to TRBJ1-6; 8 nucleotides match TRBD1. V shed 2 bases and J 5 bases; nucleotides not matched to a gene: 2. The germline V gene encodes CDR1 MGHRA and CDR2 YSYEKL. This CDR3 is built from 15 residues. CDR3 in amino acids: CASSQQGAHNSPLHF. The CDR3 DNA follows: TGCGCCAGCAGCCAACAGGGGGCCCATAATTCACCCCTCCACTTT.

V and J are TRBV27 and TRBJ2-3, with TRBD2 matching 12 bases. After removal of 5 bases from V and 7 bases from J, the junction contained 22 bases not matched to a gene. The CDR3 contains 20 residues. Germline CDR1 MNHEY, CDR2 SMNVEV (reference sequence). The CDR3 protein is CASSTLSSGGAGRGTNTQYF. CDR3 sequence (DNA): TGTGCCAGCAGTACCCTCTCTAGCGGGGGGGCCGGAAGGGGGACAAATACGCAGTATTTT.

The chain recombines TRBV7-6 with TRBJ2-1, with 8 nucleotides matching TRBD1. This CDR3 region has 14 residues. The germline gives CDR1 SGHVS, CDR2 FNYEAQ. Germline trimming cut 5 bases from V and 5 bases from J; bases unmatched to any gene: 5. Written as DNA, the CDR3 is TGTGCCAGCAGCCACAGGGGGAGTGACAATGAGCAGTTCTTC. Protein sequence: CASSHRGSDNEQFF.